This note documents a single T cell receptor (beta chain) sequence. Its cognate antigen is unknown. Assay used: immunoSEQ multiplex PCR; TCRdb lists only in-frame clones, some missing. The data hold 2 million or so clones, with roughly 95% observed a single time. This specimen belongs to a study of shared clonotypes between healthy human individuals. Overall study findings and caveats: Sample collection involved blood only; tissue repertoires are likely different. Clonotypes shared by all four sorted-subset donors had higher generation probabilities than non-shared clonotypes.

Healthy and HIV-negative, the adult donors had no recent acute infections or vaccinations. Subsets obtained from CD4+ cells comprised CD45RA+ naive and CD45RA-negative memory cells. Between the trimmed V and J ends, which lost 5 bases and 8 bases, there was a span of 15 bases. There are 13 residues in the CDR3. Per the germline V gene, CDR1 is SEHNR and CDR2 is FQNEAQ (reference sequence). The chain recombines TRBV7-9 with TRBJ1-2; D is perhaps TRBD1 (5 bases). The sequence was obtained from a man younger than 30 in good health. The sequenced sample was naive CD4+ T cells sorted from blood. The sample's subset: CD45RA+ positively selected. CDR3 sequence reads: CASSPTGPGGYTF. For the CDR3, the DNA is TGTGCCAGCAGCCCAACAGGCCCCGGGGGCTACACCTTC.